The sequence of this TCR beta chain was determined in a study of tumor-infiltrating lymphocytes in primary liver carcinoma. Across the study: Patients diagnosed with primary liver carcinoma received treatment through surgical resection.

Remarks on this clonotype: The antigen remains undetermined. One end of the junction does not line up with germline, which may come from a read error.

Starting material of around 460 ng total RNA yielded TCR beta cDNA via a constant-region primer. Libraries covering TCR beta were generated through three nested multiplex PCR rounds (using a slightly modified ARM-PCR). Both of the initial two PCR rounds ran for 10 cycles and employed TRBV1-TRBV30 forward primers alongside a C-beta reverse primer. TCRdb used MiXCR to reprocess the multiplex PCR reads, holding one entry per CDR3 protein. The sample carries about 330,000 distinct CDR3 sequences, approximately 64% recorded once. Germline V gene sequence: CDR1 MNHNY, CDR2 SVGAGI (reference sequence). This CDR3 comprises 15 residues. Researchers drew blood RNA from unsorted whole blood and extracted germline DNA as well. The patients carried chronic HBV infection and had received no treatment. The study's findings and limits: Tumor specimens were characterized by a significantly higher top-250-clone fraction than blood (p = 0.039). CD4+ and CD8+ repertoires could not be compared in these unsorted bulk samples.

The TCR comes from a man aged 40-49 years with primary liver carcinoma and hepatitis B virus infection. Sequenced: peripheral blood. This chain connects TRBV6-6 to TRBJ1-1; the D is unclear. The CDR3 coding sequence is TGTGCCAGCACTTCCCTCTTGACGAGGAACATTGAAGCTTTCTTT. Translated, it gives CASTSLLTRNIEAFF.